The 2 T cell receptor beta chains presented below share a single source sample, sequenced in a study of blood T cell repertoires in COVID-19. The assay was immunoSEQ multiplex PCR, and TCRdb's table has in-frame clones only and misses some. Counted here are 140,000 to 150,000 clones, under 90% occurring once; the ten biggest clones make up roughly 3.6%. Sequencing was performed on peripheral blood. These receptors came from a man between 65 and 85 years old who had recovered from COVID-19.

This chain connects TRBV12-3 or TRBV12-4 to TRBJ2-7, with D maybe TRBD2 (6 bases). Trimming took off 6 bases at V and 5 bases at J, with 14 bases between the two ends. The length of the CDR3 is 13 residues. In nucleotides, the CDR3 is TGTGCCAGCAGCCCCGGGAGCGGGCACGAGCAGTACTTC. As protein: CASSPGSGHEQYF.

The table lists this clone with a few counts. J is TRBJ2-7 and V is TRBV11-2, with 7 bases aligning to TRBD1. The CDR3 extends over 15 amino acids. V lost 5 bases, J lost 2 bases, and 9 bases stayed unmatched. Germline CDR1 SGHAT, CDR2 FQNNGV. CDR3 coding DNA: TGTGCCAGCAGCACCCACAGGGGTCGCGCCTACGAGCAGTACTTC. It specifies CASSTHRGRAYEQYF.